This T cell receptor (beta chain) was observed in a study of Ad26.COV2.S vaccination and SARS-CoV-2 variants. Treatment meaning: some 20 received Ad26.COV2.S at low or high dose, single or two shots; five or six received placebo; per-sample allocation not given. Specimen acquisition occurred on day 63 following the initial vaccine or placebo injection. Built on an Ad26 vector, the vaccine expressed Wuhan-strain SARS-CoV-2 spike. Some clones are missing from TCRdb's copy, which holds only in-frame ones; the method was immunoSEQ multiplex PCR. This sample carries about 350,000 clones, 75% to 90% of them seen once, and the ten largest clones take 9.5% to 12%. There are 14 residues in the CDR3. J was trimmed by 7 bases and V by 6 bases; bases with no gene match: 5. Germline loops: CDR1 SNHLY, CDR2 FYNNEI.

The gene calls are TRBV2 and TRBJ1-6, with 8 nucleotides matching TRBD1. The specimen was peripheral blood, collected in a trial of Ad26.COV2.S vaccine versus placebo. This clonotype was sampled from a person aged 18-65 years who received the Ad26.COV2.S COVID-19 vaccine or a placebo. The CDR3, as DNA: TGTGCCAGCAGCGGACAGGGTCTCAATTCACCCCTCCACTTT. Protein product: CASSGQGLNSPLHF.